These 22 T cell receptor beta chains were sequenced from one sample in a study of blood T cell repertoires in COVID-19. Only in-frame clones appear in the TCRdb table, and some are missing; sequencing was by immunoSEQ multiplex PCR. Among around 180,000 clones listed, around 80% were seen once. The sample consisted of peripheral blood. These TCRs come from a human donor in a cohort sampled during active COVID-19.

The chain combines TRBV5-6 with TRBJ1-1; 8 nucleotides align to TRBD1. Looked up from germline, CDR1 is SGHDT and CDR2 is YYEEEE. CDR3 length equals 16 residues. V lost 2 bases, J lost 1 base, and 7 bases stayed unmatched. The CDR3 DNA sequence: TGTGCCAGCAGCTTACCCTCGGACAGGGCGAACACTGAAGCTTTCTTT. It yields the protein CASSLPSDRANTEAFF.

The V gene is TRBV11-1, the J gene TRBJ2-5, with D maybe TRBD2 (6 bases). V dropped 5 bases and J dropped 1 base, with 17 bases sitting between them. This CDR3 is 16 amino acids long. Germline V gene sequence: CDR1 SGHAT, CDR2 FQDESV (reference sequence). DNA of the CDR3: TGTGCCAGCAGCCCCCCCTCGGCCGGGGGCCAAGAGACCCAGTACTTC. Its protein product is CASSPPSAGGQETQYF.

The chain uses TRBV6-4 and TRBJ1-6; 8 positions match TRBD1. The CDR3 loop spans 14 amino acids. Per germline, CDR1 MRHNA and CDR2 SNTAGT. V was clipped by 5 bases and J by 7 bases; unmatched bases: 4. DNA for the CDR3: TGTGCCAGCAGTACAGGGGGTGGAAATTCACCCCTCCACTTT. Translation gives CASSTGGGNSPLHF.

The chain combines TRBV11-2 with TRBJ1-6; D is unresolved. Germline-derived CDR1 and CDR2 are SGHAT and FQNNGV. This CDR3 spans 16 amino acids. Trimming stripped 2 bases from V and 6 bases from J, with 14 bases between. The CDR3: CASSLSGRASNSPLHF. The CDR3 coding sequence is TGTGCCAGCAGCTTATCTGGGCGGGCAAGTAATTCACCCCTCCACTTT.

The rearrangement uses TRBV2 and TRBJ2-1, with TRBD2 identical over 13 bases. J was trimmed by 10 bases and V by 6 bases; bases with no gene match: 12. The CDR3 runs to 16 residues. Germline V CDR1 and CDR2: SNHLY, FYNNEI. The DNA for the CDR3 is TGTGCCAGCAGGCCCACGACTAGCGGGGGGTCTAAGGAGCAGTTCTTC. Its protein product is CASRPTTSGGSKEQFF.

V usage is TRBV5-1 and J usage is TRBJ2-7; TRBD1 matches at 11 bases. This CDR3 spans 14 amino acids. V lost 3 bases and J lost 2; bases outside the gene matches: 1. CDR1 and CDR2 from the germline V gene are SGHRS and YFSETQ. CDR3 in amino acids: CASSSGQGAYEQYF. CDR3 sequence (DNA): TGCGCCAGCAGCTCGGGACAGGGGGCCTACGAGCAGTACTTC.

J is TRBJ1-4 and V is TRBV6-1, with 9 positions matching TRBD1. The CDR3 consists of 14 residues. Germline-derived CDR1 and CDR2 are MNHNS and SASEGT. After removal of 3 bases from V and 8 bases from J, the junction contained 4 bases not matched to a gene. In DNA, the CDR3 is TGTGCCAGCAGTGAGACAGGGGGGAGAGAAAAACTGTTTTTT. Its protein is CASSETGGREKLFF.

This clone showed up just a few times. The chain joins TRBV6-5 to TRBJ1-6; D remains ambiguous. Trimming removed 7 bases at V and 4 bases at J, with 11 bases between. This CDR3 spans 14 amino acids. Germline V gene sequence: CDR1 MNHEY, CDR2 SVGAGI. This CDR3 reads CASKNRGYNSPLHF. DNA for the CDR3: TGTGCCAGCAAAAATCGAGGGTATAATTCACCCCTCCACTTT.

V usage is TRBV5-1 and J usage is TRBJ2-4; 9 bases match TRBD1. Germline V gives CDR1 SGHRS, CDR2 YFSETQ. Trimming cost V 1 base and J 1 base; bases outside gene matches: 6. The CDR3 runs to 17 residues. The CDR3 nucleotides are TGCGCCAGCAGCTTGCCCGGGACAGGGCAGGCCAAAAACATTCAGTACTTC. It yields the protein CASSLPGTGQAKNIQYF.

V gene TRBV7-8 combines with J gene TRBJ2-1; D remains ambiguous. CDR1 and CDR2 from the germline V gene are SGHVS and FQNEAQ. V dropped 4 bases and J dropped 12 bases, with 13 bases sitting between them. The CDR3 sequence is 12 residues long. The CDR3 protein is CASSSRPTVQFF. The DNA of the CDR3 is TGTGCCAGCAGCTCCCGCCCCACAGTGCAGTTCTTC.

Comments on this clone: One end of the junction fails to match germline, which may point to a read error. The chain couples TRBV6-5 to TRBJ1-2; unclear D gene. CDR1 MNHEY and CDR2 SVGAGI come from the germline V gene. The CDR3 runs 13 residues. DNA of the CDR3: TGTGCCAGCAGTTACTCAGAGAACTACGGCTACACCTTC. It codes for CASSYSENYGYTF.

CDR3 loop: CAQTERSNTEAFF. The DNA of the CDR3 is TGTGCCCAGACAGAGCGTTCGAACACTGAAGCTTTCTTT. The chain carries TRBV7-9 and TRBJ1-1; a weak D match, TRBD1 (5 bases). Germline-derived CDR1 and CDR2 are SEHNR and FQNEAQ (reference sequence). This CDR3 spans 13 amino acids. Deletions cut 11 bases from V and 1 base from J, with 14 bases between.

The chain uses TRBV5-1 and TRBJ1-6; unclear D gene. The CDR3 is 16 amino acids. V shed 4 bases and J shed 5 bases, with 16 bases lying between them. CDR1 and CDR2 (germline): SGHRS, YFSETQ. The CDR3 DNA is TGCGCCAGCAGCCTTACAGTGGATCGGAATAATTCACCCCTCCACTTT. It yields the protein CASSLTVDRNNSPLHF.

This sequence joins TRBV5-1 and TRBJ2-3; D might be TRBD2 (5 bases). V shed 0 bases and J shed 0 bases, with 11 bases lying between them. Germline V CDR1 and CDR2: SGHRS, YFSETQ. The CDR3 contains 16 residues. The CDR3 here is CASSLAGSPSTDTQYF. CDR3 DNA: TGCGCCAGCAGCTTGGCGGGGAGCCCTAGCACAGATACGCAGTATTTT.

V is TRBV19 and J is TRBJ2-7; no clear D. The germline gives CDR1 LNHDA, CDR2 SQIVND (reference sequence). V lost 1 base and J lost 3, with 4 bases in between. CDR3 length equals 12 residues. DNA for the CDR3: TGTGCCAGTAGTATAGCCAGCTACGAGCAGTACTTC. Amino acids: CASSIASYEQYF.

This chain connects TRBV30 to TRBJ1-1, with a possible D match to TRBD1 (5 bases). The CDR3 totals 14 residues. Germline V CDR1 and CDR2: GTSNPN, SVGIG (reference sequence). V lost 3 bases to trimming and J lost 7 bases, with 18 bases between them. This chain's CDR3 is CAWSAGGLPGEAFF. In nucleotides, the CDR3 is TGTGCCTGGAGCGCTGGGGGACTCCCAGGTGAAGCTTTCTTT.

The chain combines TRBV5-5 with TRBJ1-5; D remains unclear. The ends were cut back, 9 bases at V and 2 bases at J, with 15 bases in the middle. This CDR3 comprises 14 residues. Germline CDR1 reads SGHKS; CDR2 reads YYEKEE (reference sequence). The CDR3 region is CANGRGGRNQPQHF. Written as DNA, the CDR3 is TGTGCCAACGGGCGGGGAGGCCGCAATCAGCCCCAGCATTTT. The full variable domain, completed using reference TRBV5-5 and TRBJ1-5, is DAGVTQSPTHLIKTRGQQVTLRCSPISGHKSVSWYQQVLGQGPQFIFQYYEKEERGRGNFPDRFSARQFPNYSSELNVNALLLGDSALYLCANGRGGRNQPQHFGDGTRLSIL.

The V gene is TRBV6-5, the J gene TRBJ1-2, with 7 bases aligning to TRBD1. The CDR3 has 14 amino acids. The V gene end was trimmed by 8 bases and the J gene end by 8 bases; junction bases not matched to a gene: 14. Germline CDR1 and CDR2: MNHEY and SVGAGI. The CDR3 DNA reads TGTGCCAGCTCACCAGGACAGGCCCAAAGAGGCTACACCTTC. This sequence encodes CASSPGQAQRGYTF.

The J gene is TRBJ2-3, the V gene TRBV3-1 (or the pseudogene TRBV3-2), with 7 positions matching TRBD2. The CDR3 sequence is 17 residues long. The trim removed 1 base at V and 1 base at J, leaving 8 bases unmatched. Germline-derived CDR1 and CDR2 are LGHDT and YNNKEL (reference sequence). The CDR3 sequence: CASSQGPPSGGTDTQYF. CDR3 bases: TGTGCCAGCAGCCAAGGCCCCCCAAGCGGGGGCACAGATACGCAGTATTTT.

The genes are TRBV28 and TRBJ1-5, with D possibly matching TRBD1 (6 bases). Deletions cut 5 bases from V and 0 bases from J, with 11 bases between. The V gene's germline CDR1 is MDHEN and CDR2 SYDVKM. The CDR3 spans 15 residues. As DNA, the CDR3 is TGTGCCAGCAGTCCAGGGACATATAGCAATCAGCCCCAGCATTTT. As protein: CASSPGTYSNQPQHF.

The rearrangement uses TRBV6-5 and TRBJ1-3; 8 bases fit TRBD1. This CDR3 is built from 12 residues. After removal of 7 bases from V and 8 bases from J, the junction contained 4 bases not matched to a gene. Germline CDR1 and CDR2: MNHEY and SVGAGI. The CDR3 spells CASKSQGDTIYF. The DNA of the CDR3 is TGTGCCAGCAAGTCACAGGGGGACACCATATATTTT.

This CDR3 is CASSLDEQAGGNNEQFF. CDR3 nucleotide sequence: TGTGCCAGCAGCTTAGACGAACAAGCGGGGGGGAACAATGAGCAGTTCTTC. This chain joins TRBV7-8 and TRBJ2-1; 10 bases are shared with TRBD2. Trimming at V came to 1 base and at J to 5 bases, leaving 8 bases not matched to a gene. The CDR3 spans 17 residues. The V gene's germline CDR1 is SGHVS and CDR2 FQNEAQ.